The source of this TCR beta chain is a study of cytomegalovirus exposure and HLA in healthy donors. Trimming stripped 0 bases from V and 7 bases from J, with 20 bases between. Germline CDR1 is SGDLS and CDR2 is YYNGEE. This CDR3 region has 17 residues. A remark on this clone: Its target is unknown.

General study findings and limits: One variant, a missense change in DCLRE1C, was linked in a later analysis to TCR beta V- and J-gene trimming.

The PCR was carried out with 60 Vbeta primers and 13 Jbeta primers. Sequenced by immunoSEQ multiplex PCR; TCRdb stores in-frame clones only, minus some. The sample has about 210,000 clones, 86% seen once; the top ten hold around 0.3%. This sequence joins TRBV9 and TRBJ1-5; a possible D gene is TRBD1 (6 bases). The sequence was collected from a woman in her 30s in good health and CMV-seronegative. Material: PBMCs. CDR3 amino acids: CASSVAVWLQGVQPQHF. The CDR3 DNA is TGTGCCAGCAGCGTAGCAGTCTGGTTACAGGGAGTGCAGCCCCAGCATTTT.